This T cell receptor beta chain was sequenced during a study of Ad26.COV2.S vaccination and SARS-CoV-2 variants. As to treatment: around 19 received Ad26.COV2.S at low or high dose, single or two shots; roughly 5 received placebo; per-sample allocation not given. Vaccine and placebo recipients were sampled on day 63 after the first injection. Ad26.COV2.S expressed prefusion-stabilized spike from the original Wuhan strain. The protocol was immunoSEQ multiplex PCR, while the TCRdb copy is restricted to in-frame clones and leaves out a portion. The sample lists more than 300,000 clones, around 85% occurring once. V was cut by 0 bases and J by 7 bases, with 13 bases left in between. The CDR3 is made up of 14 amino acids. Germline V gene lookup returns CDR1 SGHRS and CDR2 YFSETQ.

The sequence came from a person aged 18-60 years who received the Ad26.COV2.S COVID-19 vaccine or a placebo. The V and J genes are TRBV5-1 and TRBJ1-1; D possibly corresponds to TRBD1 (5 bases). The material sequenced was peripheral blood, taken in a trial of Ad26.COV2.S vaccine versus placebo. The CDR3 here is CASSLVRGEGEAFF. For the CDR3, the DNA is TGCGCCAGCAGCTTGGTTCGGGGGGAGGGTGAAGCTTTCTTT.